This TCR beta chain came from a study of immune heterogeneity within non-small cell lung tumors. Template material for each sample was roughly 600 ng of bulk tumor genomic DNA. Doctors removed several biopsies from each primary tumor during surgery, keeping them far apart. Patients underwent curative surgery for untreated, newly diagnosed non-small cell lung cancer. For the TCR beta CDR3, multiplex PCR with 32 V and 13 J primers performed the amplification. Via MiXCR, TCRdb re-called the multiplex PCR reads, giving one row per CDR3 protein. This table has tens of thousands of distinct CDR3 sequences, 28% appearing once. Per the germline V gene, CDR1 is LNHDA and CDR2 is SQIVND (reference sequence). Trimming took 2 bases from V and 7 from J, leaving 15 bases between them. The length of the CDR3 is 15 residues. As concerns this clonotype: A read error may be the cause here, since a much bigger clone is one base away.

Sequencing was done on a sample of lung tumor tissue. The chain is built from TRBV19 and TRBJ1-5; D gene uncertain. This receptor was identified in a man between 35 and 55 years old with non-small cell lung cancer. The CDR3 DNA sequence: TGTGCCAGTAGTATACAGATAACCCTCGGGCAGCCCCAGCATTTT. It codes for CASSIQITLGQPQHF.